This TCR beta chain was sequenced for a study of blood T cell repertoires in COVID-19. Study context: Donors in the United States, Italy and Spain gave samples during acute or convalescent COVID-19.

TCRdb keeps only in-frame clones here, not all; method: immunoSEQ multiplex PCR. The table has about 46,000 clones, under 90% seen once. This clone was recorded once. This CDR3 has 14 amino acids. The germline V and J ends were trimmed by 4 bases and 6 bases, with 14 bases remaining between them. The germline gives CDR1 KGHDR, CDR2 SFDVKD. V usage is TRBV24-1 and J usage is TRBJ1-2; D is unresolved. The sequencing input was peripheral blood. The sequence was collected from a man in his sixties with acute or convalescent COVID-19. CDR3 residues: CATSDSGRVDGYTF. The DNA for the CDR3 is TGTGCCACCAGTGACTCGGGGAGGGTGGATGGCTACACCTTC.